This T cell receptor (beta chain) comes out of a study of blood T cell repertoires in COVID-19. On the study more broadly: The study drew acute and convalescent COVID-19 samples from the United States, Italy and Spain.

The CDR3 runs to 13 residues. Between the trimmed V and J ends, which lost 8 bases and 3 bases, there was a span of 11 bases. The germline V gene has CDR1 MDHEN and CDR2 SYDVKM. Original processing methods: Quantification of nucleated cells was approximated via reference gene primer amplification. Assay: immunoSEQ multiplex PCR; the TCRdb copy retains only in-frame clones and omits some. The D gene and trimming were derived from the DNA, and the V and J assignments and clone size from that table. This table has tens of thousands of clones, 88% appearing once. This clone was observed once. The sequenced sample was peripheral blood. The sequence came from a middle-aged man with acute or convalescent COVID-19. The chain couples TRBV28 to TRBJ1-5, with D unresolved. CDR3: CASLLGFNQPQHF. DNA for the CDR3: TGTGCCAGCCTTCTCGGGTTCAATCAGCCCCAGCATTTT.